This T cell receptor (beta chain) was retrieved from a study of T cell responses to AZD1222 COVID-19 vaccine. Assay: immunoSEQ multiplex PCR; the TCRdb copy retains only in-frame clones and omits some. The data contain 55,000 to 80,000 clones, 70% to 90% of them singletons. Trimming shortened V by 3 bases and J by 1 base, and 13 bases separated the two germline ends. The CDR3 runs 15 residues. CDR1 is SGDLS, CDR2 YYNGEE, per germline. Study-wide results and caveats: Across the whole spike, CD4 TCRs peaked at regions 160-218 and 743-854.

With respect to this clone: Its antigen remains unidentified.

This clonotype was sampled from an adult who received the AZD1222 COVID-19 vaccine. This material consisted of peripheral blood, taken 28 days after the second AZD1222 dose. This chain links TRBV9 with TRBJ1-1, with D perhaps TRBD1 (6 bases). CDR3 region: CASSGTGRQNTEAFF. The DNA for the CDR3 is TGTGCCAGCAGCGGAACAGGGCGGCAGAACACTGAAGCTTTCTTT.